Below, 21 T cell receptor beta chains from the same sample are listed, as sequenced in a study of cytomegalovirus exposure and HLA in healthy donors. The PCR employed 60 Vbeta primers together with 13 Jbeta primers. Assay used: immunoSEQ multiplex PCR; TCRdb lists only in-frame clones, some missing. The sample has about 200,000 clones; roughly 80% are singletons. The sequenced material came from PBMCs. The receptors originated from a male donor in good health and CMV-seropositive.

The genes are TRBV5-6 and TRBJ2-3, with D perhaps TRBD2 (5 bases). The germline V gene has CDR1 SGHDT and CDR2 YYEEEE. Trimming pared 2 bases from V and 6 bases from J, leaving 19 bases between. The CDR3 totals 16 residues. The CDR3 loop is CASSLPGSTIGDTQYF. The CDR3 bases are TGTGCCAGCAGCTTACCGGGATCCACTATAGGCGATACGCAGTATTTT.

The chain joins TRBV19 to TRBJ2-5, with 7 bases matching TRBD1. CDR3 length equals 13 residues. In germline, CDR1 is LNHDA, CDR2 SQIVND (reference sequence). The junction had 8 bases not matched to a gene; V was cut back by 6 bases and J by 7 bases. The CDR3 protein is CASRDRAPGTQYF. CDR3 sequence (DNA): TGTGCCAGTAGAGACAGGGCCCCCGGGACCCAGTACTTC.

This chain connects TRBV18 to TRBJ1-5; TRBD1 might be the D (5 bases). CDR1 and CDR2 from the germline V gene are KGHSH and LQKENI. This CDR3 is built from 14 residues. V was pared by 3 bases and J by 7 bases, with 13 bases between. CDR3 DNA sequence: TGTGCCAGCTCACCCTCGGGGGATAGCCAGCCCCAGCATTTT. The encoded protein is CASSPSGDSQPQHF.

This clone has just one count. CDR3 sequence reads: CASSLEEGSSPLHF. The CDR3 coding sequence is TGTGCCAGCAGCTTAGAGGAGGGGAGTTCACCCCTCCACTTT. V usage is TRBV7-8 and J usage is TRBJ1-6; tentatively, D is TRBD1 (5 bases). V was trimmed by 1 base and J by 9 bases, leaving 10 bases between them. CDR3 length: 14 residues. CDR1 SGHVS and CDR2 FQNEAQ come from the germline V gene.

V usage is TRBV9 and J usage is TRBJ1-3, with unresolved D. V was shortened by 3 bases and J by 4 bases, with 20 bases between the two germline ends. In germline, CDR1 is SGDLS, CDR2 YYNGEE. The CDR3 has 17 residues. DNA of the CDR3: TGTGCCAGCAGCGGCGTACCTGGACGGACGGGAGGAAACACCATATATTTT. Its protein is CASSGVPGRTGGNTIYF.

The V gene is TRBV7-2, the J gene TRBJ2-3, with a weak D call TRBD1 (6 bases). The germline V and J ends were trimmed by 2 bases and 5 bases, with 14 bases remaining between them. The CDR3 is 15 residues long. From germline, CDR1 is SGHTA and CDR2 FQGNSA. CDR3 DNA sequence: TGTGCCAGCAGCTTACTTTTGGGGGCTAGAGATACGCAGTATTTT. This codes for CASSLLLGARDTQYF.

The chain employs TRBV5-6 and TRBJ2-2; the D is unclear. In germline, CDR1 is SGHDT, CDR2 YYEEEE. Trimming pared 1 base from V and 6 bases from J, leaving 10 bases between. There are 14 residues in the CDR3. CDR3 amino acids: CASSLFLDSGELFF. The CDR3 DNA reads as TGTGCCAGCAGCTTGTTTCTCGACTCCGGGGAGCTGTTTTTT. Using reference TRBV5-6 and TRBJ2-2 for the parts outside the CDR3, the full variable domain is DAGVTQSPTHLIKTRGQQVTLRCSPKSGHDTVSWYQQALGQGPQFIFQYYEEEERQRGNFPDRFSGHQFPNYSSELNVNALLLGDSALYLCASSLFLDSGELFFGEGSRLTVL.

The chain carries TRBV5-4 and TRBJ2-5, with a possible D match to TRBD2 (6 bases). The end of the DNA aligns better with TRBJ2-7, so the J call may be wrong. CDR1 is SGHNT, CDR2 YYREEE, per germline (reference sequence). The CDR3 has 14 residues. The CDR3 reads CASSLAGSGDEQYF. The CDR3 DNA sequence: TGTGCCAGCAGCTTGGCCGGGAGTGGTGACGAGCAGTACTTC.

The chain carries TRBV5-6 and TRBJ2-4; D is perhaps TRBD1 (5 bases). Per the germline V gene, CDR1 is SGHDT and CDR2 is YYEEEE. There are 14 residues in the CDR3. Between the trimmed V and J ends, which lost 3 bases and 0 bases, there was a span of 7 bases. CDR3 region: CASSSTVAKNIQYF. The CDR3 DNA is TGTGCCAGCAGCTCGACAGTAGCCAAAAACATTCAGTACTTC.

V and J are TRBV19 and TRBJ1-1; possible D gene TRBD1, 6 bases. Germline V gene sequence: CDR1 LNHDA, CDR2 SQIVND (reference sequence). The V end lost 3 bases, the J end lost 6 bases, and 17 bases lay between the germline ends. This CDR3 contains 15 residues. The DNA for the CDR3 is TGTGCCAGTAGTATTCGGACAGAAGTGAGAGCTGAAGCTTTCTTT. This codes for CASSIRTEVRAEAFF.

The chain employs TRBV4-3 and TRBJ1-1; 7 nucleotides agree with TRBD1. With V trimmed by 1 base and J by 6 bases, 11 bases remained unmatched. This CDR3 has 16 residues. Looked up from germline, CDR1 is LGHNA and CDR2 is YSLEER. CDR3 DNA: TGCGCCAGCAGCCAAGGAGCAGGGGGTGCGACGGCTGAAGCTTTCTTT. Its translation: CASSQGAGGATAEAFF.

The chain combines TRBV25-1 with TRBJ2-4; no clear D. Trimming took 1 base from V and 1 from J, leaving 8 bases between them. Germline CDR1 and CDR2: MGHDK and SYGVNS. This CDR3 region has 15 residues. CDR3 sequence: CASSESMIAKNIQYF. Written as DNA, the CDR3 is TGTGCCAGCAGTGAATCTATGATCGCCAAAAACATTCAGTACTTC.

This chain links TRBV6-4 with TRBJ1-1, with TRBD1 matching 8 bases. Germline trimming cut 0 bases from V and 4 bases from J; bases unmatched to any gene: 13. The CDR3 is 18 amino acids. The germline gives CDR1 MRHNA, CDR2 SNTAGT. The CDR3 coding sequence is TGTGCCAGCAGTGACTCACCGGACAGGGATCGGCGGGCCACTGAAGCTTTCTTT. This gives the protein CASSDSPDRDRRATEAFF.

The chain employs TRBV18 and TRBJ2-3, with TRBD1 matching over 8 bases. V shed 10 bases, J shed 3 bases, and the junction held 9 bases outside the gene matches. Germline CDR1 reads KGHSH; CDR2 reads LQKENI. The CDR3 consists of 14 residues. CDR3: CATSGQGRTDTQYF. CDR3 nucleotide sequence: TGTGCCACCTCCGGACAGGGTCGGACAGATACGCAGTATTTT.

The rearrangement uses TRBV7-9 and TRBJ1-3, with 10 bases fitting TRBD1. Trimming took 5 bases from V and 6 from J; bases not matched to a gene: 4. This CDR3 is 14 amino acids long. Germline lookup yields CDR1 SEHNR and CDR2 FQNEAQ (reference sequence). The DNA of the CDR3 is TGTGCCAGCAGCGCCGGACAGGGGGAAAACACCATATATTTT. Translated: CASSAGQGENTIYF. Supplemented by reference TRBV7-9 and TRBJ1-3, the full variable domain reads DTGVSQNPRHKITKRGQNVTFRCDPISEHNRLYWYRQTLGQGPEFLTYFQNEAQLEKSRLLSDRFSAERPKGSFSTLEIQRTEQGDSAMYLCASSAGQGENTIYFGEGSWLTVV.

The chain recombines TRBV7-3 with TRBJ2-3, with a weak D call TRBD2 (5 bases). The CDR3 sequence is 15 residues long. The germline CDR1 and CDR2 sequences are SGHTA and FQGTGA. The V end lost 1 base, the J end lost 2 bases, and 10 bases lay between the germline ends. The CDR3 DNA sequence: TGTGCCAGCAGCTTAATCGGCGGGTTCACAGATACGCAGTATTTT. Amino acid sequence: CASSLIGGFTDTQYF. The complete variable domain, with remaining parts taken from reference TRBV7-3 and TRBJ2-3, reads GAGVSQTPSNKVTEKGKYVELRCDPISGHTALYWYRQSLGQGPEFLIYFQGTGAADDSGLPNDRFFAVRPEGSVSTLKIQRTERGDSAVYLCASSLIGGFTDTQYFGPGTRLTVL.

Here the CDR3 reads CASSPQVGTSGGPYEQYF. The CDR3 DNA sequence: TGTGCCAGCAGCCCACAAGTCGGAACTAGCGGGGGGCCCTACGAGCAGTACTTC. The chain has TRBV7-3 and TRBJ2-7, with 12 bases aligning to TRBD2. Germline V gene lookup returns CDR1 SGHTA and CDR2 FQGTGA. J was trimmed by 2 bases and V by 5 bases; bases with no gene match: 13. CDR3 length: 18 residues.

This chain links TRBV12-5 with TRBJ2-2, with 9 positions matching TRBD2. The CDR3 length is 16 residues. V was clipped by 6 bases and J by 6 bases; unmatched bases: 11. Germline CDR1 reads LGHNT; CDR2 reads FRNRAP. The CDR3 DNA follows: TGTGCTAGTGGGGACTCGAGCGGGAGGCTTCCCGGGGAGCTGTTTTTT. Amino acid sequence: CASGDSSGRLPGELFF. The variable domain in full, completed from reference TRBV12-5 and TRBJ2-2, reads DARVTQTPRHKVTEMGQEVTMRCQPILGHNTVFWYRQTMMQGLELLAYFRNRAPLDDSGMPKDRFSAEMPDATLATLKIQPSEPRDSAVYFCASGDSSGRLPGELFFGEGSRLTVL.

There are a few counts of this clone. The CDR3 sequence is CASSPTTNTEAFF. For the CDR3, the DNA is TGTGCCAGCAGCCCGACAACGAACACTGAAGCTTTCTTT. This chain uses TRBV7-3 with TRBJ1-1; D gene ambiguous. This CDR3 region has 13 residues. V was trimmed by 5 bases and J by 1 base, leaving 8 bases between them. Germline V gene sequence: CDR1 SGHTA, CDR2 FQGTGA.

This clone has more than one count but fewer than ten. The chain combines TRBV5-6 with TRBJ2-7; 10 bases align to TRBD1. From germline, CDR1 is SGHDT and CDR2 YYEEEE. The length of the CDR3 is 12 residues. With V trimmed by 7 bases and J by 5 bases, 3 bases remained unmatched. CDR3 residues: CASSGTGDEQYF. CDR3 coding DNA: TGTGCCAGCTCTGGGACAGGGGACGAGCAGTACTTC.

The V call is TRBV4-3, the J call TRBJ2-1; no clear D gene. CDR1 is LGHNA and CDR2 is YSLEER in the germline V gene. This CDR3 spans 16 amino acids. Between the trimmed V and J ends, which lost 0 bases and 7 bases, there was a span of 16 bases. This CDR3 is CASSQDTVLRWNEQFF. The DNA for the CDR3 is TGCGCCAGCAGCCAAGATACGGTATTGAGGTGGAATGAGCAGTTCTTC.